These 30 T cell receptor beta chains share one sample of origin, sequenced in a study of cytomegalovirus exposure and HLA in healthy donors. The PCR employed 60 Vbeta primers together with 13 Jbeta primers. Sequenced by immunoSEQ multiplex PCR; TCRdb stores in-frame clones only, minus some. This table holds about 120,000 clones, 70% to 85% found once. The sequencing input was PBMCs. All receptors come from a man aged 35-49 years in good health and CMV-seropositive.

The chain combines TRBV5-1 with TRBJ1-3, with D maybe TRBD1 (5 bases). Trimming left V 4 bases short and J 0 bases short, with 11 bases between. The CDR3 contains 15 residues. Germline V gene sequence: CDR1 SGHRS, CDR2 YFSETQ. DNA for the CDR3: TGCGCCAGCAGCGCCAGGGTTGGCTCTGGAAACACCATATATTTT. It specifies CASSARVGSGNTIYF.

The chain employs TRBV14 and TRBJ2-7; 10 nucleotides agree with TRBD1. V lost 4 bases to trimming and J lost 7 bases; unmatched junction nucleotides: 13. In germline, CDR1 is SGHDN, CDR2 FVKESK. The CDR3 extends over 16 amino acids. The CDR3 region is CASSPGGDRGLWEQYF. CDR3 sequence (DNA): TGTGCCAGCAGCCCCGGGGGAGACAGGGGGCTATGGGAGCAGTACTTC.

The CDR3 DNA is TGTGCCAGCAGTGACACGACAGGGCTTCATGGCTACACCTTC. This gives the protein CASSDTTGLHGYTF. The chain recombines TRBV6-4 with TRBJ1-2, with TRBD1 matching 7 bases. Germline V CDR1 and CDR2: MRHNA, SNTAGT. This CDR3 has 14 residues. The trim removed 2 bases at V and 6 bases at J, leaving 6 bases unmatched.

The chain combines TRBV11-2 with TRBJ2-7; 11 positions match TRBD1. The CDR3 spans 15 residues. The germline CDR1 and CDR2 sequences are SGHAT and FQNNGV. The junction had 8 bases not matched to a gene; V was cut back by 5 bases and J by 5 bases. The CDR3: CASSQKDRGLHEQYF. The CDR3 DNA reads TGTGCCAGCAGCCAAAAGGACAGGGGGCTCCACGAGCAGTACTTC.

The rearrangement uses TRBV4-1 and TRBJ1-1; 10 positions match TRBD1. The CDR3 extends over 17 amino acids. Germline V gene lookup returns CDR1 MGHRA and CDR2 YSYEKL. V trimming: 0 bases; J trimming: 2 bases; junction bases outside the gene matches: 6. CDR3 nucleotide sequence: TGCGCCAGCAGCCAAGATTGGACAGGGGGGCTTAACACTGAAGCTTTCTTT. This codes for CASSQDWTGGLNTEAFF.

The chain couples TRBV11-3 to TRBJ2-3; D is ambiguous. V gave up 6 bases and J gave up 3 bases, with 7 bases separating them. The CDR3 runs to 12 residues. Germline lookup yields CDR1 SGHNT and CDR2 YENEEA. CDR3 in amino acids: CASRKTTDTQYF. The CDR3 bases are TGTGCCAGCAGGAAGACAACAGATACGCAGTATTTT.

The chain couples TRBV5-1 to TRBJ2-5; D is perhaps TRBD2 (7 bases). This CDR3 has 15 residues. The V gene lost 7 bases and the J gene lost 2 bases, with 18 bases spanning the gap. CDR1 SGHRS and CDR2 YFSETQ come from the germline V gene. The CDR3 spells CASSGGGGTQETQYF. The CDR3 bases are TGCGCCAGCTCAGGAGGCGGGGGCACTCAAGAGACCCAGTACTTC.

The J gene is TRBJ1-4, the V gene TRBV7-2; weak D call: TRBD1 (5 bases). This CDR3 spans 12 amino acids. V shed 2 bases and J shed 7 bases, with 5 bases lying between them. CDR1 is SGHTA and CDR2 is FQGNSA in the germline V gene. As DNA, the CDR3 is TGTGCCAGCAGCTTACAGGGTGAAAAACTGTTTTTT. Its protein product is CASSLQGEKLFF.

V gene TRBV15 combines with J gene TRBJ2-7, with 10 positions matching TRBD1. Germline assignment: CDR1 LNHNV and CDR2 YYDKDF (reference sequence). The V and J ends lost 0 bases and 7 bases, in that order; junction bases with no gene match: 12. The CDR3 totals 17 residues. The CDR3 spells CATSREFPGTGVGEQYF. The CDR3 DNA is TGTGCCACCAGCAGAGAATTTCCGGGGACAGGGGTGGGTGAGCAGTACTTC.

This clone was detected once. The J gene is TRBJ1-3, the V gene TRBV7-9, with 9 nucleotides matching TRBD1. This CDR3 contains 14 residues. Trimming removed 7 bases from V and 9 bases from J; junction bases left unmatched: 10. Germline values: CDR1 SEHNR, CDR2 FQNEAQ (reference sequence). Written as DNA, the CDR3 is TGTGCCAGCACCGTGGACAGGGGTCGAACCACCATATATTTT. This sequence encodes CASTVDRGRTTIYF.

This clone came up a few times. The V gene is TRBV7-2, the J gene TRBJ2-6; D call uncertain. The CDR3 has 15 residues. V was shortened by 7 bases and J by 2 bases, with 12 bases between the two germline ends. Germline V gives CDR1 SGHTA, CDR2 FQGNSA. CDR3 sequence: CASTPPLAGANVLTF. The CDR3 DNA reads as TGTGCCAGCACCCCCCCTTTAGCTGGGGCCAACGTCCTGACTTTC.

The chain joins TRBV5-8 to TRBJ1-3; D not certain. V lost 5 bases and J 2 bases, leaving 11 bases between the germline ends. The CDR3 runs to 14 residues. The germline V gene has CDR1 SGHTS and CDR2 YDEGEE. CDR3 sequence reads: CASSMGRAGNTIYF. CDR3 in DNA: TGTGCCAGCAGTATGGGCAGAGCTGGAAACACCATATATTTT.

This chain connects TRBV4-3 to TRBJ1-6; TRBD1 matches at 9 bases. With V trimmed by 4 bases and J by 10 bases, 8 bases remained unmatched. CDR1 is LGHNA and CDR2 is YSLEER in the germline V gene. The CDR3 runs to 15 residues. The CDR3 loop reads CASSPETTGGSPLHF. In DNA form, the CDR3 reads TGCGCCAGCAGCCCAGAGACGACAGGGGGGTCACCCCTCCACTTT.

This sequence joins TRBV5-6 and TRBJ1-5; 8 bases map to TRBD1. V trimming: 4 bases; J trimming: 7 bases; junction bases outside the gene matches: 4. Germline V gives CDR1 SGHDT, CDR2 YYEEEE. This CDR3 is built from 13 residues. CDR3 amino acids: CASSPDREQPQHF. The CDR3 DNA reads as TGTGCCAGCAGCCCGGACAGGGAACAGCCCCAGCATTTT. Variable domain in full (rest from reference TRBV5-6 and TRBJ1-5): DAGVTQSPTHLIKTRGQQVTLRCSPKSGHDTVSWYQQALGQGPQFIFQYYEEEERQRGNFPDRFSGHQFPNYSSELNVNALLLGDSALYLCASSPDREQPQHFGDGTRLSIL.

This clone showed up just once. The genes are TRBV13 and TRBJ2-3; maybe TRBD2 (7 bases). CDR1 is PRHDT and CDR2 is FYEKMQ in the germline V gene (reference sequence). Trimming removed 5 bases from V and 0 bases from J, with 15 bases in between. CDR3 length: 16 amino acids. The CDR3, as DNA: TGTGCCAGCAGCGAACGGGGGGCTCCTAGCACAGATACGCAGTATTTT. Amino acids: CASSERGAPSTDTQYF.

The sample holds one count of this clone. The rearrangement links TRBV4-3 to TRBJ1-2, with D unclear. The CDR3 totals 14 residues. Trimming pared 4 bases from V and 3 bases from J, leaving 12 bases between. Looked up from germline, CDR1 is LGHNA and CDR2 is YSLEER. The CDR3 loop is CASSPFFGDYGYTF. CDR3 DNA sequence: TGCGCCAGCAGCCCCTTTTTCGGAGACTATGGCTACACCTTC.

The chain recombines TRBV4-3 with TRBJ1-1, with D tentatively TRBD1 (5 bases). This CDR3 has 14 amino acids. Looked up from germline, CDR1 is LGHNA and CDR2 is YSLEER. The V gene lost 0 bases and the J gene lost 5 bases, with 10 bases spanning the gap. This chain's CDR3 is CASSQDKRGTEAFF. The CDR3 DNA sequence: TGCGCCAGCAGCCAAGATAAAAGGGGAACTGAAGCTTTCTTT.

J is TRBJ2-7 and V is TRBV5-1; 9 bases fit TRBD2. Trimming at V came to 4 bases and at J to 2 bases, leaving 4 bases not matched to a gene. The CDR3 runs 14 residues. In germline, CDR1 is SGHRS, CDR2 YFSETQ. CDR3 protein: CASSQGLAPYEQYF. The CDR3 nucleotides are TGCGCCAGCAGCCAGGGACTAGCTCCCTACGAGCAGTACTTC.

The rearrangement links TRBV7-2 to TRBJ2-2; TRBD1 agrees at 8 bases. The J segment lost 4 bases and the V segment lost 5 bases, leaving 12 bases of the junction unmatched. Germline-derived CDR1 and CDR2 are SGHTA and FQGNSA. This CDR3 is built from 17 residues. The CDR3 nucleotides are TGTGCCAGCAGCGAAAGGTCCCGGGACAGGAGCACCGGGGAGCTGTTTTTT. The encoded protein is CASSERSRDRSTGELFF.

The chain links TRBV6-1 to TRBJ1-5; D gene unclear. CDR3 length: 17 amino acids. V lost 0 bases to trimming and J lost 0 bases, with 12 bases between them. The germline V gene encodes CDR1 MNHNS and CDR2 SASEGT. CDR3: CASSEALRRYSNQPQHF. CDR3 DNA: TGTGCCAGCAGTGAAGCGCTTCGGAGATATAGCAATCAGCCCCAGCATTTT.

The chain's CDR3 is CASSGASGGLAGGGYEQYF. CDR3 sequence (DNA): TGTGCCAGCAGTGGCGCATCGGGGGGACTAGCGGGGGGTGGCTACGAGCAGTACTTC. This chain links TRBV2 with TRBJ2-7; 15 nucleotides agree with TRBD2. Germline V CDR1 and CDR2: SNHLY, FYNNEI. The CDR3 contains 19 residues. V was clipped by 4 bases and J by 3 bases; unmatched bases: 13. Full variable domain (remainder filled in from reference TRBV2 and TRBJ2-7): EPEVTQTPSHQVTQMGQEVILRCVPISNHLYFYWYRQILGQKVEFLVSFYNNEISEKSEIFDDQFSVERPDGSNFTLKIRSTKLEDSAMYFCASSGASGGLAGGGYEQYFGPGTRLTVT.

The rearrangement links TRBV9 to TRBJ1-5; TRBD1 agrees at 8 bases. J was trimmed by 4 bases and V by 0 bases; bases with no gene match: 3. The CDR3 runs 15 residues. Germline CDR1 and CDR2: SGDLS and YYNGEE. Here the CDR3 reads CASSVGQGYNQPQHF. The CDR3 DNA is TGTGCCAGCAGCGTAGGACAGGGGTATAATCAGCCCCAGCATTTT.

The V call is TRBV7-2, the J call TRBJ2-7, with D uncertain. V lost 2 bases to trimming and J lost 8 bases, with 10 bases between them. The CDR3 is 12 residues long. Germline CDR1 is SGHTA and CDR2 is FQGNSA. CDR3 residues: CASSLTLRKQYF. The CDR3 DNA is TGTGCCAGCAGCTTAACACTGAGGAAGCAGTACTTC.

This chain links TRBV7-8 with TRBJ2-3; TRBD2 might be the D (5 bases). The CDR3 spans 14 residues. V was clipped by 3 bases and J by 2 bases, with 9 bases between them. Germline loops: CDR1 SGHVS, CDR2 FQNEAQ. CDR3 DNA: TGTGCCAGCAGCTTTAAACGGGACACAGATACGCAGTATTTT. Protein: CASSFKRDTDTQYF.

The CDR3 sequence is CASSTGLAGGFQTGELFF. CDR3 in DNA: TGTGCCAGCAGCACGGGACTAGCGGGGGGTTTTCAAACCGGGGAGCTGTTTTTT. The V call is TRBV5-4, the J call TRBJ2-2, with 15 bases matching TRBD2. This CDR3 has 18 amino acids. Germline V lookup: CDR1 SGHNT, CDR2 YYREEE (reference sequence). V lost 4 bases, J lost 5 bases, and 9 bases stayed unmatched.

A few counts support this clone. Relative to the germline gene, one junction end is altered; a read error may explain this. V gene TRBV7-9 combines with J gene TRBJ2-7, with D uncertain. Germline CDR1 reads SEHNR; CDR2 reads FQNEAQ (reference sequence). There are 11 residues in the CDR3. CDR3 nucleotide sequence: TGTTCCAGCAGCTTTACGGTCGAGCAGTACTTC. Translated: CSSSFTVEQYF.

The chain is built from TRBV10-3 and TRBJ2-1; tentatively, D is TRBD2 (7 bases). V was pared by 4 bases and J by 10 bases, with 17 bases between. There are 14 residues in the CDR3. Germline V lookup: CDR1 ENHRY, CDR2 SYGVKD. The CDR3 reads CAISVGGAVDEQFF. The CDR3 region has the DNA TGTGCCATCAGTGTTGGGGGGGCAGTGGACGAGCAGTTCTTC.

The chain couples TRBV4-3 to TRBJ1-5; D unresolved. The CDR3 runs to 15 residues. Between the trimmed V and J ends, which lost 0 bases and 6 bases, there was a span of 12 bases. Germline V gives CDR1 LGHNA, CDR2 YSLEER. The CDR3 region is CASSQDVPGRQPQHF. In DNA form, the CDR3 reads TGCGCCAGCAGCCAAGACGTCCCAGGTCGTCAGCCCCAGCATTTT.

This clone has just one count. In DNA form, the CDR3 reads TGTGCCAGCAGTTACGGGAGGGGCAAACAAGAGACCCAGTACTTC. Translating it yields CASSYGRGKQETQYF. The V call is TRBV6-6, the J call TRBJ2-5; 7 nucleotides line up with TRBD2. V lost 2 bases to trimming and J lost 2 bases; unmatched junction nucleotides: 5. The CDR3 is made up of 15 amino acids. Germline-derived CDR1 and CDR2 are MNHNY and SVGAGI (reference sequence).

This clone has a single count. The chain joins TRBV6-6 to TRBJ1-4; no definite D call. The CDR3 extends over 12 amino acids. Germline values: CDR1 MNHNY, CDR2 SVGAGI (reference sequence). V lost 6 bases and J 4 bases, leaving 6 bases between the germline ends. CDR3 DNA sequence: TGTGCCAGCAGCCGGGGTAATGAAAAACTGTTTTTT. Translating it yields CASSRGNEKLFF.